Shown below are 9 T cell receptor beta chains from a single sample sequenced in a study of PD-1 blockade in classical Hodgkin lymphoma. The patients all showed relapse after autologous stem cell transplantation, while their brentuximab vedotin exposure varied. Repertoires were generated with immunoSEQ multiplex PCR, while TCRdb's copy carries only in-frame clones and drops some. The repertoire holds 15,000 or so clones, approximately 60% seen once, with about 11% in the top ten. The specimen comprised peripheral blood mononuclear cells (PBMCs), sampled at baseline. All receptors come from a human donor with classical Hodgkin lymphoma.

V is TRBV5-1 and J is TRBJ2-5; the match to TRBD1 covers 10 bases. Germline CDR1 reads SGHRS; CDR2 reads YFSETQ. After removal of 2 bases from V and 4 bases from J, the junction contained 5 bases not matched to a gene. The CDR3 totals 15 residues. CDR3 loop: CASSLDRGLRETQYF. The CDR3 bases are TGCGCCAGCAGCTTAGACAGGGGGCTGCGAGAGACCCAGTACTTC.

The CDR3 sequence is CASSIFRGSNQPQHF. The CDR3 coding sequence is TGTGCCAGCAGTATATTTCGGGGGAGCAATCAGCCCCAGCATTTT. The chain has TRBV27 and TRBJ1-5; perhaps TRBD1 as D (5 bases). V was cut by 5 bases and J by 1 base, with 12 bases left in between. CDR3 length: 15 amino acids. Germline CDR1 reads MNHEY; CDR2 reads SMNVEV (reference sequence).

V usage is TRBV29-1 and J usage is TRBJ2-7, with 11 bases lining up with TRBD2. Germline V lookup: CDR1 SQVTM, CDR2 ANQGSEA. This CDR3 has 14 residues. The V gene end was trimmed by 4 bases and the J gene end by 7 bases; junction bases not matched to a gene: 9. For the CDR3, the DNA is TGCAGCGTTGTAGCTAGCGGGAGGCCGGGGGAGCAGTACTTC. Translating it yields CSVVASGRPGEQYF.

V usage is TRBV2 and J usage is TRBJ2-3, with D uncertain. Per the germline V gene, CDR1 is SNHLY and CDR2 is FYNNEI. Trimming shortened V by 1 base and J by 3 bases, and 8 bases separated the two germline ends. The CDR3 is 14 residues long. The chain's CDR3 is CASSEGAWTDTQYF. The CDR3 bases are TGTGCCAGCAGTGAAGGGGCTTGGACAGATACGCAGTATTTT.

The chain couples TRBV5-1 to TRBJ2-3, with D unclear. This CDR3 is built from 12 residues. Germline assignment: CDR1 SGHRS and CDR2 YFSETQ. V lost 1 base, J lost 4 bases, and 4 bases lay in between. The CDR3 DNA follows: TGCGCCAGCAGCTTGCCGGCAGATACGCAGTATTTT. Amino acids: CASSLPADTQYF.

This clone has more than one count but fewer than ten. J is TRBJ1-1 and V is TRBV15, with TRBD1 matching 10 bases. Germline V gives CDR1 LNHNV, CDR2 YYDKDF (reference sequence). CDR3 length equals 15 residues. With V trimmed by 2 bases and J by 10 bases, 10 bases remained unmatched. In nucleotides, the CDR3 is TGTGCCACCAGCAGAACCGGGACAGGGGCTGAAGGAGCTTTCTTT. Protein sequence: CATSRTGTGAEGAFF.

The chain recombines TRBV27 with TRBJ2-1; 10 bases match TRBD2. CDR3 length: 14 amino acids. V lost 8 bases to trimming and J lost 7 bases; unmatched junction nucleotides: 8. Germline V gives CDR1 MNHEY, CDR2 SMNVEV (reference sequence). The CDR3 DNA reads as TGTGCCAGCCGAGCGGGAGGGCCGGTGAATGAGCAGTTCTTC. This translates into CASRAGGPVNEQFF.

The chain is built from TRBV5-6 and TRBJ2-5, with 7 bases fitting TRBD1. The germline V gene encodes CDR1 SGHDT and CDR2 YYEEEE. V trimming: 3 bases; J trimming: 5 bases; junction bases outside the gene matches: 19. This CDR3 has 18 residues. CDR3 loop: CASSSILPRQGVVETQYF. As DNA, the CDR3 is TGTGCCAGCAGCTCTATCCTTCCAAGACAGGGTGTGGTGGAGACCCAGTACTTC.

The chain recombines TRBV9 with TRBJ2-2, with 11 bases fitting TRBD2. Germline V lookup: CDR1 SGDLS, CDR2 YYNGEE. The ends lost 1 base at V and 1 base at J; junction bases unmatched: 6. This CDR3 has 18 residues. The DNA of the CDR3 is TGTGCCAGCAGCGTAACCCCGGGACTAGCGGAGAACACCGGGGAGCTGTTTTTT. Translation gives CASSVTPGLAENTGELFF.